This T cell receptor (beta chain) was identified during a study of CD8+CD57+ T cells in acquired aplastic anemia. Concerning this clonotype itself: Its specificity is not known.

Profiling that covered TCR beta VDJ and CDR3 relied on genomic DNA as its template. TCRdb used MiXCR to reprocess the reads, holding one entry per CDR3 protein. The repertoire holds approximately 470,000 distinct CDR3 sequences, with around 33% as singletons. Patients included in sequencing had previously demonstrated CD8+CD57+ cell expansion by flow cytometry. Severe acquired aplastic anemia affected all patients. Study observations and caveats: The number of CD8+ CDR3 sequences shared by patients and controls was approximately 31. Significance was not reached for CD8+ Simpson's diversity between patients and controls.

The germline V gene has CDR1 SGHTA and CDR2 FQGNSA. The CDR3 extends over 13 amino acids. Trimming took off 3 bases at V and 2 bases at J, with 7 bases between the two ends. The V and J genes are TRBV7-2 and TRBJ1-2; D call uncertain. This TCR was sampled from a human donor with aplastic anemia. Sequencing was carried out using sorted CD4+, CD8+, or CD8+CD57+ T cells (not recorded which) from PBMCs. In nucleotides, the CDR3 is TGTGCCAGCAGCTTCCTAGAGAACTATGGCTACACCTTC. The encoded protein is CASSFLENYGYTF.